This T cell receptor beta chain was captured in a study of shared clonotypes between healthy human individuals (dated by TCRdb to about 2020). Background for the entire study: Three men and two women, aged 18 to 49 years, made up the cohort. Per donor, three plates each were used for CD4 naive and CD4 memory, two for CD8 naive, and one for CD8 memory. The study deeply sequenced blood TCR repertoires of several healthy adults to estimate repertoire size and the extent of clonotype sharing between individuals. To increase sequencing depth and limit assay-specific biases, different laboratories used diverse techniques to prepare libraries and sequence TCR repertoires. Each donor's leukapheresis produced roughly between roughly 0.85 and 9.5 billion PBMCs.

A remark on this clone: No antigen is known for it. No qualities accompany the bases; no much larger clone lies one base away. Other nucleotide sequences in the sample specify the same CDR3.

Using the deep immunoSEQ assay, multiplex PCR amplified TCR CDR3 regions from genomic DNA. Genomic DNA extracted from each cell subset was distributed evenly over all wells of several immunoSEQ 96-well plates, and each plate served as one replicate. For sorted subsets, approximately 200 ng of genomic DNA, equivalent to 25,000 to 35,000 T cell genomes, went into each replicate PCR. Purified libraries were measured with a Qubit 3.0 fluorometer, size-checked on a Bioanalyzer 2100, and measured again with the KAPA Library Quantification kit. Every immunoSEQ 96-well plate was sequenced on a separate single-read 150-cycle Illumina NextSeq 550 flow cell. From the authors' description of their analysis: The immunoSEQ output contained only junctional sequences without quality scores, so filtering could not match that applied to full-length reads. Sequences were annotated with PyIR, a Python wrapper for IgBLAST v1.9, using IMGT germline references to assign V/J genes and CDR3. Reads with weak V/J assignments (E-value above 1e-6), missing CDR3, stop codons, out-of-frame junctions, or ambiguous translated residues were removed. V3J clonotypes were defined as sequences sharing the same inferred V gene, J gene, and CDR3 amino acid sequence. The percentage overlap between two repertoires was calculated by dividing the number of shared unique clonotypes by the size of the smaller repertoire. Richness of each repertoire was evaluated using RTK rarefaction, the Chao1 estimator, and Recon v2.1 estimates of unobserved clonotypes. Generation probabilities for all TCRbeta clonotypes obtained by the gDNA method from a handful of donors were computed using OLGA. The table was pulled from immuneACCESS by TCRdb, which kept in-frame rearrangements only. Such tables lose some clones; where checked, under half of the loss comes from unresolved V genes, and the rest has no known cause. That table supplies the V and J calls and clone size; D and trimming were determined from the DNA. For this sample there are 2.5 million or so clones; approximately 94% appear just once. The biggest ten clones account for 0.13% to 0.15% of the sample.

Reading from cysteine to phenylalanine, the CDR3 counts 12 amino acids. Of the read, only the CDR3 DNA is kept; its 36 bases are in frame from base 1. CDR1 and CDR2 were assigned from the germline V gene as SGHRS and YFSETQ. The V and J ends are trimmed by 0 bases and 5 bases, leaving 5 bases between them. The donors were healthy, HIV-negative adults who had no recently reported acute infections or vaccinations. Every donor was a Caucasian adult residing in Nashville, Tennessee, USA. CD4+ T cells were enriched by magnetic negative selection, after which naive cells were positively selected on CD45RA and the negative fraction was taken as the memory subset. Blood was collected by leukapheresis, and PBMCs were isolated by Ficoll-Histopaque density gradient centrifugation and then cryopreserved in liquid nitrogen vapor phase. Analytical flow cytometry was used to check the purity and quantity of each magnetically sorted T cell population. Each sorted fraction had its genomic DNA isolated and then quantified by UV absorbance on a Nanodrop 2000c.

Paper-wide results and their limitations: Incomplete sequencing was indicated by rarefaction of sorted-subset datasets, despite the large sequencing depth. The small number of donors limited the genetic and exposure-history diversity represented. Sharing across four donors was observed for 5% to 6.5% of naive CD4, around 3.5% of naive CD8, 2.3% of memory CD4, and about 0.38% of memory CD8 clonotypes. Compared with non-shared clonotypes, clonotypes shared by all four sorted-subset donors had higher generation probabilities. Based on pairwise subsampling, the degree of clonotype sharing among donors was expected to be affected by sequencing depth. Naive subsets generally had larger estimated clonotype richness than memory subsets. Sampling was restricted to blood, and TCR repertoires in tissue are likely to differ from TCR repertoires in blood.

This TCR was recovered from a man between 18 and 29 years old in good health. Sequenced: naive CD4+ T cells sorted from blood. The intended sense of this specimen's cell subset or site label: CD45RA+ positively selected. The sequence links TRBV5-1 to TRBJ2-5; the D gene is not confidently resolved. Here the CDR3 is given as CASSLGWETQYF. The sequenced DNA is TGCGCCAGCAGCTTGGGTTGGGAGACCCAGTACTTC.